These 18 T cell receptor beta chains were sequenced from one sample in a study of early T cells in non-severe SARS-CoV-2 infection. TCRdb reanalysed the 5' RACE reads using MiXCR and keeps one entry per CDR3 protein. The table shows more than 75,000 distinct CDR3 sequences, with over 10% occurring only once. Sample: whole blood. Source of these receptors: an adult who was a healthcare worker with PCR-confirmed SARS-CoV-2 infection or an uninfected control (not recorded which).

This clonotype has just a few counts. V gene TRBV20-1 combines with J gene TRBJ1-5; no clear D gene. The germline V gene has CDR1 DFQATT and CDR2 SNEGSKA (reference sequence). The length of the CDR3 is 16 residues. The V and J ends lost 3 bases and 0 bases respectively, with 15 bases between them. The CDR3 here is CSASVWRAGSNQPQHF. DNA for the CDR3: TGCAGTGCTAGCGTATGGAGAGCGGGTAGCAATCAGCCCCAGCATTTT.

The V call is TRBV12-3 or TRBV12-4, the J call TRBJ1-2; maybe TRBD1 (6 bases). This CDR3 region has 14 residues. Trimming cost V 0 bases and J 8 bases, with 13 bases left between them. For the CDR3, the DNA is TGTGCCAGCAGTTTAGCACGAGGGGGAAGAGGCTACACCTTC. Translated, it gives CASSLARGGRGYTF.

This clonotype has more than one count but fewer than ten. The rearrangement joins TRBV27 to TRBJ2-7; D call uncertain. Trimming removed 0 bases at V and 2 bases at J, with 8 bases between. Per the germline V gene, CDR1 is MNHEY and CDR2 is SMNVEV (reference sequence). The CDR3 is 14 residues long. The CDR3 DNA is TGTGCCAGCAGTTTATCTTCCAGTGCCTACGAGCAGTACTTC. Translation gives CASSLSSSAYEQYF.

This clonotype was counted only a few times. The rearrangement joins TRBV5-6 to TRBJ1-5; D not resolved. The CDR3 is 12 residues long. With 2 bases removed from V and 4 bases from J, the gap between germline ends came to 4 bases. In germline, CDR1 is SGHDT, CDR2 YYEEEE. Here the CDR3 reads CASSLPNQPQHF. The CDR3 DNA reads as TGTGCCAGCAGCTTACCTAATCAGCCCCAGCATTTT. Variable domain in full (rest from reference TRBV5-6 and TRBJ1-5): DAGVTQSPTHLIKTRGQQVTLRCSPKSGHDTVSWYQQALGQGPQFIFQYYEEEERQRGNFPDRFSGHQFPNYSSELNVNALLLGDSALYLCASSLPNQPQHFGDGTRLSIL.

The chain recombines TRBV12-3 or TRBV12-4 with TRBJ2-2; D is perhaps TRBD1 (6 bases). CDR3 length: 14 amino acids. The germline V and J ends were trimmed by 8 bases and 1 base, with 11 bases remaining between them. As DNA, the CDR3 is TGTGCCAGCTCCCGGACAGTGAACACCGGGGAGCTGTTTTTT. Its protein product is CASSRTVNTGELFF.

This clonotype has only a few counts. This chain uses TRBV7-9 with TRBJ2-5, with 8 bases matching TRBD2. Germline loops: CDR1 SEHNR, CDR2 FQNEAQ (reference sequence). The junction had 5 bases not matched to a gene; V was cut back by 4 bases and J by 7 bases. This CDR3 has 13 residues. The CDR3 sequence is CASSSGREGTQYF. CDR3 DNA: TGTGCCAGCAGCTCTGGACGGGAGGGGACCCAGTACTTC.

The chain combines TRBV5-6 with TRBJ2-1; D gene unclear. The V and J ends lost 0 bases and 7 bases respectively, with 17 bases between them. This CDR3 has 16 residues. Germline-derived CDR1 and CDR2 are SGHDT and YYEEEE. The CDR3 coding sequence is TGTGCCAGCAGCTTGGCCAGGATCCAGTCTCAGAATGAGCAGTTCTTC. Translation gives CASSLARIQSQNEQFF.

The rearrangement uses TRBV29-1 and TRBJ1-1; possible D gene TRBD1, 5 bases. V lost 0 bases to trimming and J lost 4 bases, with 12 bases between them. The CDR3 spans 14 residues. Germline values: CDR1 SQVTM, CDR2 ANQGSEA. CDR3 sequence (DNA): TGCAGCGTTGAAGAGGATAGACAGTTCACTGAAGCTTTCTTT. Translated: CSVEEDRQFTEAFF.

V gene TRBV29-1 combines with J gene TRBJ2-2; 12 bases map to TRBD1. J lost 5 bases, V lost 2 bases, and 6 bases had no gene match. The CDR3 spans 16 residues. Germline V gives CDR1 SQVTM, CDR2 ANQGSEA. For the CDR3, the DNA is TGCAGCGTTGAACTAAGGGACAGGGGGCATACCGGGGAGCTGTTTTTT. Translated: CSVELRDRGHTGELFF.

V is TRBV9 and J is TRBJ2-4; a weak D match, TRBD1 (7 bases). V was pared by 0 bases and J by 7 bases, with 14 bases between. CDR1 is SGDLS and CDR2 is YYNGEE in the germline V gene. This CDR3 comprises 15 residues. This chain's CDR3 is CASSVEGQTRNIQYF. CDR3 DNA sequence: TGTGCCAGCAGCGTAGAGGGACAGACTAGGAACATTCAGTACTTC.

This clonotype occurred many times. V is TRBV19 and J is TRBJ2-1; no clear D. The germline V gene encodes CDR1 LNHDA and CDR2 SQIVND (reference sequence). Trimming left V 5 bases short and J 9 bases short, with 17 bases between. The CDR3 has 14 residues. The CDR3 DNA sequence: TGTGCCAGTAGTCCCCGACTGGTTCGAAGTGAGCAGTTCTTC. Translated, it gives CASSPRLVRSEQFF.

The chain is built from TRBV18 and TRBJ1-1, with unresolved D. CDR1 is KGHSH, CDR2 LQKENI, per germline. Trimming removed 3 bases from V and 1 base from J, with 6 bases in between. This CDR3 spans 13 amino acids. The CDR3 sequence is CASSPQKNTEAFF. As DNA, the CDR3 is TGTGCCAGCTCACCGCAGAAGAACACTGAAGCTTTCTTT.

This clonotype was counted at least ten times. This chain connects TRBV7-2 to TRBJ1-5; D call uncertain. The length of the CDR3 is 14 residues. Germline CDR1 SGHTA, CDR2 FQGNSA. Trimming took off 3 bases at V and 2 bases at J, with 8 bases between the two ends. The CDR3 nucleotides are TGTGCCAGCAGCTTTAATCCGGGCAATCAGCCCCAGCATTTT. It encodes CASSFNPGNQPQHF.

This clonotype was recorded many times. The CDR3 sequence: CSVGPRDREAFF. The CDR3 DNA follows: TGCAGCGTTGGGCCCCGCGATCGGGAAGCTTTCTTT. The chain has TRBV29-1 and TRBJ1-1; D gene uncertain. From germline, CDR1 is SQVTM and CDR2 ANQGSEA. The CDR3 extends over 12 amino acids. Trimming left V 4 bases short and J 8 bases short, with 14 bases between.

This clonotype was seen at least ten times. The V gene is TRBV2, the J gene TRBJ1-4, with a tentative D call TRBD1 (5 bases). Trimming removed 2 bases from V and 8 bases from J, with 9 bases in between. CDR3 length: 13 residues. Germline V gene lookup returns CDR1 SNHLY and CDR2 FYNNEI. CDR3 bases: TGTGCCAGCAGTGAACAGGGAGGCGAAAAACTGTTTTTT. Its translation: CASSEQGGEKLFF.

This clonotype has at least ten counts. The chain joins TRBV7-6 to TRBJ2-1; 12 nucleotides agree with TRBD2. V trimming: 4 bases; J trimming: 1 base; junction bases outside the gene matches: 5. CDR1 is SGHVS and CDR2 is FNYEAQ in the germline V gene. This CDR3 region has 17 residues. CDR3 loop: CASSYRTSGVSYNEQFF. The CDR3 DNA reads TGTGCCAGCAGCTACCGGACTAGCGGGGTGTCCTACAATGAGCAGTTCTTC.

This clonotype came up a few times. The genes are TRBV28 and TRBJ1-3, with 7 bases matching TRBD1. V was pared by 6 bases and J by 2 bases, with 7 bases of the junction left unmatched. The CDR3 contains 15 residues. CDR1 and CDR2 from the germline V gene are MDHEN and SYDVKM. CDR3 in amino acids: CASSITTGTGNTIYF. The CDR3 coding sequence is TGTGCCAGCAGCATTACGACAGGGACTGGAAACACCATATATTTT. Together with reference TRBV28 and TRBJ1-3, the CDR3 gives the full variable domain: DVKVTQSSRYLVKRTGEKVFLECVQDMDHENMFWYRQDPGLGLRLIYFSYDVKMKEKGDIPEGYSVSREKKERFSLILESASTNQTSMYLCASSITTGTGNTIYFGEGSWLTVV.

This clonotype was recorded many times. CDR3 amino acids: CASSVAPGTGGEKLFF. CDR3 in DNA: TGTGCCAGCTCGGTCGCCCCGGGGACAGGAGGAGAAAAACTGTTTTTT. The gene calls are TRBV18 and TRBJ1-4; 8 bases map to TRBD1. CDR1 is KGHSH, CDR2 LQKENI, per germline. Trimming at V came to 6 bases and at J to 8 bases, leaving 14 bases not matched to a gene. The CDR3 runs to 16 residues.